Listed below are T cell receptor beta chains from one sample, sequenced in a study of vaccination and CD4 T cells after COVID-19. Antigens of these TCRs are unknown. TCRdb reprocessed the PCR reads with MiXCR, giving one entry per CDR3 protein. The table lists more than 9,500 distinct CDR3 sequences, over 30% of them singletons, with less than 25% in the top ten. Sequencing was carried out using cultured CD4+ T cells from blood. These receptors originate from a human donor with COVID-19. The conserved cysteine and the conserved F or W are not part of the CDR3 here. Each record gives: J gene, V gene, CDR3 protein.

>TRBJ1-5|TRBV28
ASSLIQGPLQPQH
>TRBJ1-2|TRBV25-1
ASSGDPPGVYGYT
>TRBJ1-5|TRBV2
ASSPTGGNQPQH
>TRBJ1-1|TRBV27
PSSLGVGRLAEAF
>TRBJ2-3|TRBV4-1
ASSQVRGGTQY
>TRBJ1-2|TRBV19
ASSINSYRYGYT
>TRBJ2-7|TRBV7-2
ASSSGGAREQY
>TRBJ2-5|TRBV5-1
ASSGGLAGKETQY
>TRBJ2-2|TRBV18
ASSEDRVNTGELF
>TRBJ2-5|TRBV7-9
ASSGRGGEETQY
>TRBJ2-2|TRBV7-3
ASSPNGNTGELF
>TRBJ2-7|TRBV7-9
ASSLIGTGDEQY
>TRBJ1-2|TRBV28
ASSLLENYGYT
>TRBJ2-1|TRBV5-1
ASSLYGGGAVNEQF
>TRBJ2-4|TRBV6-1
ATKSRQQNIQY
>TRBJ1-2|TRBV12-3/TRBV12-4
ASSLTTGSYGYT
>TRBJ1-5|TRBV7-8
ASSSRLEGQPQH
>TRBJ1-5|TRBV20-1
SARDLVGQPQH
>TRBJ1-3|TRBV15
ATSEQAGNTIY
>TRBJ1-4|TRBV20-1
SARPPGTLEKLF
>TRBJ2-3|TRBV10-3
AIRGLGTLNTQY
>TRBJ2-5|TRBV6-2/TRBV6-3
ASSYSWGNQETQY
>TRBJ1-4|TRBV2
ASSNVGATNEKLF
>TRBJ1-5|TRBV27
ASSLRLGPNQPQH
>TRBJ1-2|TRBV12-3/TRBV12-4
ASSLATGYIGYT
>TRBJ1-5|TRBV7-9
ASSPRWRPILYSNQPQH
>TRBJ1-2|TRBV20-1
SALLPLKRGAFGYT
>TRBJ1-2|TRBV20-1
SARDGQGSSSGYT
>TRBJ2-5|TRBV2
ASREDGAKVLETQY
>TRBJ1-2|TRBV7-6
ASSPLTGVGGYT
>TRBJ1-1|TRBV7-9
ASSLYGTGGDTEAF
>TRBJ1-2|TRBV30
ARVSPTSNYGYT
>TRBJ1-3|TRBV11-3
ASSLGEGTRPGNTIY
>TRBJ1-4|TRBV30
AWSRQGEKLF
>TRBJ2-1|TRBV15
ATSRDQGPYNEQF
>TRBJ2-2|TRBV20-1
STPGPRERDTGELF
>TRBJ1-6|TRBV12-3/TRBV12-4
ASSLRISGHSPLH
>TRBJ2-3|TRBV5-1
ASSLGDRGPLGTDTQY
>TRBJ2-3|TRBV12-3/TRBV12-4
ASSFGGIPDTQY
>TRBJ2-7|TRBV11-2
ASSSNRGEQY
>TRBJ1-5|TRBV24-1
ATSESGAGQPQH
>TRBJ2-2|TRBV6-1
ASSEGLGTRRNTGELF
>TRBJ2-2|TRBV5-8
ASGAFVGLTGELF
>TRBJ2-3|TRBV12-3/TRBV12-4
ASSLGQGTADTQY
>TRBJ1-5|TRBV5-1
ASSLGGQGGVQPQH
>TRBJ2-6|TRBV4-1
ASSQHEGQGASGANVLT
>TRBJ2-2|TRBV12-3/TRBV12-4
ASSPRTSGKVGELF
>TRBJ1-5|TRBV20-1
SAREGAQPQH
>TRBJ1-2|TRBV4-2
ASSPRAGQGANVYGYT
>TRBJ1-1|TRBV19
ASKAVMNTEAF
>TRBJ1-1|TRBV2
ASSPTGVGNTEAF